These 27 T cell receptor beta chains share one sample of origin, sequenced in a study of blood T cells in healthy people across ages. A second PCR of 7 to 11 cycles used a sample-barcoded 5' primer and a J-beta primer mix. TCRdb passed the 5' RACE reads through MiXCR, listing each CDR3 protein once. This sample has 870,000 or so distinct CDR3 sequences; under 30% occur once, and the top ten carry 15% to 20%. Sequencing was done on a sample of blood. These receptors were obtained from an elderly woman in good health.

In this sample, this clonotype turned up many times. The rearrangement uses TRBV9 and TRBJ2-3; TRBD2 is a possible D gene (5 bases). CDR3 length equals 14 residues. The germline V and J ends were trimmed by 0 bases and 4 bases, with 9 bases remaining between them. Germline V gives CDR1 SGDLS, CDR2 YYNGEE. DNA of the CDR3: TGTGCCAGCAGCGTAGGGGCTAGCCCAGATACGCAGTATTTT. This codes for CASSVGASPDTQYF.

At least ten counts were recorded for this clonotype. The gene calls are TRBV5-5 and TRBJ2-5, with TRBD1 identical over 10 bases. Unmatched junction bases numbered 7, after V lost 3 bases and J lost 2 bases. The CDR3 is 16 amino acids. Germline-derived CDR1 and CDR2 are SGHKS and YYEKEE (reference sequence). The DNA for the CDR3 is TGTGCCAGCAGCTCACGGACAGGGGGTACTCAAGAGACCCAGTACTTC. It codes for CASSSRTGGTQETQYF.

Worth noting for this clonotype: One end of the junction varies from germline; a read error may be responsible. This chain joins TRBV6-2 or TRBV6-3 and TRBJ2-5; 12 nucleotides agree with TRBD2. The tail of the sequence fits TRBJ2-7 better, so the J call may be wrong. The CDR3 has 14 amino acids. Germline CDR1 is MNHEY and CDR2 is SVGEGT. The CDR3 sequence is CANSLLAGGHEQYF. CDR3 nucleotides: TGTGCCAACAGTCTACTAGCGGGGGGTCACGAGCAGTACTTC.

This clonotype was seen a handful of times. CDR3 coding DNA: TGTGCCAGCAGTTTTTCCGGGACTGGGACCCTCTCCTATAATTCACCCCTCCACTTT. It is translated as CASSFSGTGTLSYNSPLHF. The chain carries TRBV27 and TRBJ1-6; TRBD1 is a possible D gene (5 bases). The germline V gene has CDR1 MNHEY and CDR2 SMNVEV (reference sequence). The V end lost 3 bases, the J end lost 0 bases, and 18 bases lay between the germline ends. This CDR3 region has 19 residues.

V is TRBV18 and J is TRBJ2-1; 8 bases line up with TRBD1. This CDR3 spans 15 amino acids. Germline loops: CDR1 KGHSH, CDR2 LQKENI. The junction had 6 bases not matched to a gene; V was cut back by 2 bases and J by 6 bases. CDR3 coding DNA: TGTGCCAGCTCACCATCTAACAGGGGGAGCAATGAGCAGTTCTTC. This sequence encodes CASSPSNRGSNEQFF. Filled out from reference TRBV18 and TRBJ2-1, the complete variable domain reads NAGVMQNPRHLVRRRGQEARLRCSPMKGHSHVYWYRQLPEEGLKFMVYLQKENIIDESGMPKERFSAEFPKEGPSILRIQQVVRGDSAAYFCASSPSNRGSNEQFFGPGTRLTVL.

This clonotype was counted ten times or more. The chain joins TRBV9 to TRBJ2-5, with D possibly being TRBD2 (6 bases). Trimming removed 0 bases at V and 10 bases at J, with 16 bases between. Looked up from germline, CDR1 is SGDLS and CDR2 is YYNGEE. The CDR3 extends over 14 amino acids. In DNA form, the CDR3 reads TGTGCCAGCAGCGTAGGATCCCTCGCAGCGGGCCAGTACTTC. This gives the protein CASSVGSLAAGQYF.

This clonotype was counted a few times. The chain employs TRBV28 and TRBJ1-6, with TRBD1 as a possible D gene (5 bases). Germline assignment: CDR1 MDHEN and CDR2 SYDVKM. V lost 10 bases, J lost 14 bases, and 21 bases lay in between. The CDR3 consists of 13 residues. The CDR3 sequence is CATREPGAFTLHF. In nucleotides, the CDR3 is TGTGCCACTAGGGAGCCCGGGGCATTCACCCTCCACTTT.

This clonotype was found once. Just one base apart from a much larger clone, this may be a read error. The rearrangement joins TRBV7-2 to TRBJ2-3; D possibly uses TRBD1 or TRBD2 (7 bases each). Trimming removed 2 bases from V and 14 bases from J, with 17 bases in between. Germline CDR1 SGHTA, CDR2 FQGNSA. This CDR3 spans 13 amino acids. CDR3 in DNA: TGTGCCAGCAGCTTAACCAGGGGGGGCTTAAGGTATTTT. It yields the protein CASSLTRGGLRYF.

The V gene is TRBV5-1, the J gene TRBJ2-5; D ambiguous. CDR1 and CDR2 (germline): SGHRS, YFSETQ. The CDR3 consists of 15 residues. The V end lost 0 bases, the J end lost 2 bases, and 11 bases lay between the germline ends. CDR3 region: CASSLVSQEQETQYF. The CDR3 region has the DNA TGCGCCAGCAGCTTGGTCTCCCAGGAGCAAGAGACCCAGTACTTC. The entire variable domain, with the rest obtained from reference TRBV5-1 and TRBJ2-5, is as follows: KAGVTQTPRYLIKTRGQQVTLSCSPISGHRSVSWYQQTPGQGLQFLFEYFSETQRNKGNFPGRFSGRQFSNSRSEMNVSTLELGDSALYLCASSLVSQEQETQYFGPGTRLLVL.

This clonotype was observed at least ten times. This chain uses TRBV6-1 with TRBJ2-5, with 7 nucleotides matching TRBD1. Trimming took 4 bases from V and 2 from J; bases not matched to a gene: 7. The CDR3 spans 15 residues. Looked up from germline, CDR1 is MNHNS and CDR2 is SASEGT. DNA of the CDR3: TGTGCCAGCAGTGTAGGGACAGTTCCACAAGAGACCCAGTACTTC. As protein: CASSVGTVPQETQYF.

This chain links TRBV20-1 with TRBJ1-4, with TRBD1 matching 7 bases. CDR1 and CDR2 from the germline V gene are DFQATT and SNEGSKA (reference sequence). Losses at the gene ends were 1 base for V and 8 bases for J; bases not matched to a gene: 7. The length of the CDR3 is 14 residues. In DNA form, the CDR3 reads TGCAGTGCTAGAGTCGCACAGGGGAACGAAAAACTGTTTTTT. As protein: CSARVAQGNEKLFF.

The CDR3 protein is CASSFTGTGGADTQYF. CDR3 in DNA: TGTGCCAGCAGTTTTACCGGGACAGGGGGAGCAGATACGCAGTATTTT. The chain has TRBV12-3 or TRBV12-4 and TRBJ2-3; 11 nucleotides line up with TRBD1. The CDR3 spans 16 residues. V lost 3 bases to trimming and J lost 4 bases; unmatched junction nucleotides: 6.

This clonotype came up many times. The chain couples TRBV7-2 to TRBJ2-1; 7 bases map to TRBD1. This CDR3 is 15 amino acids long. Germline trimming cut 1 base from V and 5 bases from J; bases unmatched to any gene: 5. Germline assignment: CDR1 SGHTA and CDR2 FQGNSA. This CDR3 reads CASSLEGQANNEQFF. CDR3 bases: TGTGCCAGCAGCTTAGAAGGACAGGCTAACAATGAGCAGTTCTTC.

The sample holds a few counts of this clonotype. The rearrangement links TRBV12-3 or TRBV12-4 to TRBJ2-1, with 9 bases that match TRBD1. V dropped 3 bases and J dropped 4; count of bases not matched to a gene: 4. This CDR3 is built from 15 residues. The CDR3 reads CASSFSDRGYNEQFF. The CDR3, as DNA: TGTGCCAGCAGTTTCTCGGACAGGGGTTACAATGAGCAGTTCTTC.

CDR3 sequence: CASSSVGRGGNNEQFF. The DNA for the CDR3 is TGCGCCAGCAGCTCCGTAGGGCGGGGGGGAAACAATGAGCAGTTCTTC. This chain joins TRBV4-1 and TRBJ2-1; TRBD2 aligns across 9 bases. Germline V lookup: CDR1 MGHRA, CDR2 YSYEKL. The J segment lost 5 bases and the V segment lost 5 bases, leaving 10 bases of the junction unmatched. This CDR3 has 16 amino acids.

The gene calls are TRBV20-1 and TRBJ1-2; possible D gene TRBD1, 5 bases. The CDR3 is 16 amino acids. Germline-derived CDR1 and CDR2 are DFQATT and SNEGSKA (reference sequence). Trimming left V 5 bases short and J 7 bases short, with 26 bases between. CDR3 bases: TGCAGTGCTGGCCCTTTACGGGCCAGGGTGGGACGTGGCTACACCTTC. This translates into CSAGPLRARVGRGYTF.

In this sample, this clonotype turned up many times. Here the CDR3 DNA reads TGCAGCGTGAGCGCGGGGGGCGAGCAGTACTTC. Residues: CSVSAGGEQYF. This chain links TRBV29-1 with TRBJ2-7; 8 bases agree with TRBD2. The CDR3 totals 11 residues. The V gene end was trimmed by 6 bases and the J gene end by 6 bases; junction bases not matched to a gene: 4. The germline gives CDR1 SQVTM, CDR2 ANQGSEA.

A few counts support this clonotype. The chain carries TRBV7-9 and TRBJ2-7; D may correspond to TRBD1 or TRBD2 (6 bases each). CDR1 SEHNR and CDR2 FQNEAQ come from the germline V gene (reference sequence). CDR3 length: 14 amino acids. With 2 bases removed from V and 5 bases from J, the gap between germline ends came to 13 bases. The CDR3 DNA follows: TGTGCCAGCAGCTTATTGGTAGGGGGGAACGAGCAGTACTTC. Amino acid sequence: CASSLLVGGNEQYF.

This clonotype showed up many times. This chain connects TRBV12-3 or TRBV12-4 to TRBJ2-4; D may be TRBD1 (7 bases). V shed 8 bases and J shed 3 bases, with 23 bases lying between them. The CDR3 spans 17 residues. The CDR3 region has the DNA TGTGCCAGCCTACTATGGGGAGGTAGACAGGGCAAAAACATTCAGTACTTC. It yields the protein CASLLWGGRQGKNIQYF.

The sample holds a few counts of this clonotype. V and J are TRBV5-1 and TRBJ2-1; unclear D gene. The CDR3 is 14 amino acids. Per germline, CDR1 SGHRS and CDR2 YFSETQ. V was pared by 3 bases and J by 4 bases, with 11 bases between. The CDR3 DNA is TGCGCCAGCAGCTGGAAGGCTCGGTACAATGAGCAGTTCTTC. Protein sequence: CASSWKARYNEQFF.

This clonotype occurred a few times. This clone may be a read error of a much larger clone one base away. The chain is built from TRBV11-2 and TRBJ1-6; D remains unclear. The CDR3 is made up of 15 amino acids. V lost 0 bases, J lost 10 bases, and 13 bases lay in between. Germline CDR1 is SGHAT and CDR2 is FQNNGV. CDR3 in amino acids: CASSLEWQQRSPLHF. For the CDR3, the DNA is TGTGCCAGCAGCTTAGAATGGCAGCAGAGGTCACCCCTCCACTTT.

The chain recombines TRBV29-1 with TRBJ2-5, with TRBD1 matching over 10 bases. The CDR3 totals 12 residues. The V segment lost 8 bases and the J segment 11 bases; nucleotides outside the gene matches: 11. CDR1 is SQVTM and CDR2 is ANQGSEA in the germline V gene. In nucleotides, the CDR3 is TGCAGCTCCTGGACAGGGGGGGGTGAGCAGTACTTC. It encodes CSSWTGGGEQYF.

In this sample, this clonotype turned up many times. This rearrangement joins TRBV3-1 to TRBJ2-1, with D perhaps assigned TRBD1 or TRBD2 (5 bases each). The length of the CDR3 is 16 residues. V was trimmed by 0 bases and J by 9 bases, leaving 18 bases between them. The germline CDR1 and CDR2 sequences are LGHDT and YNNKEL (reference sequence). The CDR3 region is CASSQDGTLEGSEQFF. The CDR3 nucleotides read TGTGCCAGCAGCCAAGATGGGACCTTAGAAGGCTCTGAGCAGTTCTTC.

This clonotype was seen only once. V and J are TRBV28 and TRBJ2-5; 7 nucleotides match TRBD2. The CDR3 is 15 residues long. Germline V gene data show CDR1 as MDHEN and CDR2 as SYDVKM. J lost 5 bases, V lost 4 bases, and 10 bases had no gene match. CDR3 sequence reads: CASSSSGTKSETQYF. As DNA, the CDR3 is TGTGCCAGCAGTTCATCGGGGACTAAGTCGGAGACCCAGTACTTC.

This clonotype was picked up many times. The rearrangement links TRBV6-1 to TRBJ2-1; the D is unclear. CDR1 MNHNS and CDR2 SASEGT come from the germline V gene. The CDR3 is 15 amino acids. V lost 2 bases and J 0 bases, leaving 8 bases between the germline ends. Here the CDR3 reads CASSENKGSYNEQFF. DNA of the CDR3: TGTGCCAGCAGTGAAAATAAGGGCTCCTACAATGAGCAGTTCTTC.

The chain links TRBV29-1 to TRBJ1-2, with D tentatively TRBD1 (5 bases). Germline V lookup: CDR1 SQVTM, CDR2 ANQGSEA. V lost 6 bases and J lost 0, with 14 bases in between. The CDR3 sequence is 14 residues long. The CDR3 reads CSVSQGVSNYGYTF. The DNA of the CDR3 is TGCAGCGTCTCACAAGGGGTTTCTAACTATGGCTACACCTTC.

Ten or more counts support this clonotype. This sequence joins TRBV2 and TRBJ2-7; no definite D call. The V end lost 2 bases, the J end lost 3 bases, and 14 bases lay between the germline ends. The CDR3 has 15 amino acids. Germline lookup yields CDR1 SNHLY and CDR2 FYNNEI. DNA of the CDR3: TGTGCCAGCAGTGAACGGCAGGCTCCAGGCTACGAGCAGTACTTC. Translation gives CASSERQAPGYEQYF.